One TCR beta chain is described in this entry. Its target is unknown. The authors gated naive CD8 T cells as CD8+CD4-CCR7+CD45RA+ for sorting. The use of previously described methods and listed TCR primers produced the bulk TCR libraries. TCRdb analysed the PCR reads with MiXCR anew, one entry per CDR3 protein. The top ten hold 0.75% to 0.85% of the sample, which has some 320,000 distinct CDR3 sequences, around a fifth seen once. Trimming cost V 1 base and J 1 base, with 11 bases left between them. The V gene's germline CDR1 is DFQATT and CDR2 SNEGSKA (reference sequence). The CDR3 has 14 residues. These data originate in a study of molecular identifiers for immune sequencing clone quantification. Study-level results: Clones of above 20 RNA copies carried over 98% of effector molecules; in naive cells they carried under 1%. Barcode-sharing identical TCR molecules could underestimate highly expanded clone sizes.

The clonotype comes from a human donor in good health. Some libraries in this study had Jurkat cell RNA spiked in. This chain connects TRBV20-1 to TRBJ2-7; the D gene is possibly TRBD2 (6 bases). Sequencing used naive CD8+ T cells from blood, with Jurkat cell RNA spiked in. Subset meaning: FACS-sorted CD8+CD4-CCR7+CD45RA+ naive T cells. CDR3 DNA sequence: TGCAGTGCTAGAGGACTAGAGAAATCCTACGAGCAGTACTTC. As protein: CSARGLEKSYEQYF.